Following are 26 T cell receptor beta chains from one sample sequenced in a study of T cell responses to AZD1222 COVID-19 vaccine (dated by TCRdb to about 2021). This sample's time point label indicates: baseline before first vaccination. The library was prepared using the immunoSEQ multiplex PCR assay. This immuneACCESS table, as held by TCRdb, lists in-frame sequences with V and J called but not all clones. Of the missing ones, under half trace to an unresolved V gene in checked studies; the others have no known cause. In all, the sample holds about 150,000 clones, and about 91% of those were seen once. The ten largest clonotypes hold about 15% of the sample. This specimen was peripheral blood, taken on day 0 of AZD1222 vaccination. The receptors stem from an adult in good health.

CDR3 nucleotides: TGTGCCAGCTCCTCGCAGGGACGGAGCTCCTACGAGCAGTACTTC. Translation gives CASSSQGRSSYEQYF. This chain links TRBV6-6 with TRBJ2-7; D may correspond to TRBD1 or TRBD2 (5 bases each). V dropped 8 bases and J dropped 0 bases, with 17 bases sitting between them. The CDR3 runs 15 residues. The V gene's germline CDR1 is MNHNY and CDR2 SVGAGI (reference sequence).

The V and J genes are TRBV10-2 and TRBJ1-1; D ambiguous. Trimming stripped 7 bases from V and 1 base from J, with 16 bases between. Germline V gene data show CDR1 as WSHSY and CDR2 as SAAADI. This CDR3 is built from 15 residues. The CDR3 DNA follows: TGCGCCAGCACTGAAAACCGACGGGGGAACACTGAAGCTTTCTTT. Its protein is CASTENRRGNTEAFF.

The rearrangement links TRBV9 to TRBJ2-6; no reliable D call. This CDR3 spans 14 amino acids. V lost 0 bases and J 4 bases, leaving 5 bases between the germline ends. The germline CDR1 and CDR2 sequences are SGDLS and YYNGEE. The CDR3 region is CASSVVAGANVLTF. The CDR3 nucleotides read TGTGCCAGCAGCGTAGTCGCGGGGGCCAACGTCCTGACTTTC.

This clone was seen only a few times. The chain joins TRBV6-5 to TRBJ2-2; D uncertain. Germline V lookup: CDR1 MNHEY, CDR2 SVGAGI. This CDR3 is 14 amino acids long. V lost 0 bases and J 2 bases, leaving 4 bases between the germline ends. CDR3: CASSYSPNTGELFF. The CDR3 bases are TGTGCCAGCAGTTACTCTCCAAACACCGGGGAGCTGTTTTTT.

The chain is built from TRBV5-1 and TRBJ1-4; TRBD1 matches 10 bases. The CDR3 runs 15 residues. Germline loops: CDR1 SGHRS, CDR2 YFSETQ. With 3 bases clipped from V and 6 bases from J, the junction kept 5 bases outside the gene matches. The CDR3 DNA sequence: TGCGCCAGCAGCTGGACAGGGGGTGAGGATGAAAAACTGTTTTTT. It codes for CASSWTGGEDEKLFF.

This rearrangement joins TRBV9 to TRBJ1-1, with D perhaps matching TRBD1 (6 bases). Trimming removed 4 bases from V and 4 bases from J, with 17 bases in between. In germline, CDR1 is SGDLS, CDR2 YYNGEE. This CDR3 region has 15 residues. CDR3 region: CASSTQTGGITEAFF. The CDR3 coding sequence is TGTGCCAGCAGCACTCAGACAGGCGGAATCACTGAAGCTTTCTTT.

This clone was observed a few times. The chain employs TRBV29-1 and TRBJ2-2; 9 bases fit TRBD2. V shed 7 bases and J 5 bases; nucleotides not matched to a gene: 8. Germline V gene data show CDR1 as SQVTM and CDR2 as ANQGSEA. The CDR3 is 14 residues long. CDR3 region: CSAMGLAVTGELFF. As DNA, the CDR3 is TGCAGCGCAATGGGACTAGCTGTTACCGGGGAGCTGTTTTTT.

The gene calls are TRBV9 and TRBJ2-5, with TRBD2 matching over 8 bases. CDR3 length: 15 residues. Germline CDR1 and CDR2: SGDLS and YYNGEE. Unmatched junction bases numbered 5, after V lost 2 bases and J lost 2 bases. The CDR3 DNA follows: TGTGCCAGCAGCGTGCGGGGGGTGGGACAAGAGACCCAGTACTTC. The encoded protein is CASSVRGVGQETQYF.

J is TRBJ2-5 and V is TRBV5-1; D remains ambiguous. The germline V and J ends were trimmed by 0 bases and 4 bases, with 13 bases remaining between them. The CDR3 totals 15 residues. Germline V CDR1 and CDR2: SGHRS, YFSETQ. The CDR3 reads CASSLESNPVETQYF. CDR3 DNA sequence: TGCGCCAGCAGCTTGGAGTCGAATCCCGTAGAGACCCAGTACTTC.

This rearrangement joins TRBV12-3 or TRBV12-4 to TRBJ1-2; D gene uncertain. This CDR3 region has 13 residues. With 3 bases removed from V and 6 bases from J, the gap between germline ends came to 11 bases. The CDR3 DNA follows: TGTGCCAGCAGTTTTACAGCGCTGGATGGCTACACCTTC. Translated, it gives CASSFTALDGYTF.

The CDR3 loop reads CATTDREWRNTEAFF. Here the CDR3 DNA reads TGTGCCACTACAGACAGGGAGTGGCGGAACACTGAAGCTTTCTTT. The chain has TRBV19 and TRBJ1-1; 7 bases line up with TRBD1. The CDR3 is 15 residues long. V shed 10 bases and J 1 base; nucleotides not matched to a gene: 12. Germline CDR1 is LNHDA and CDR2 is SQIVND (reference sequence).

This sequence joins TRBV7-9 and TRBJ1-1; TRBD1 matches 9 bases. Germline CDR1 is SEHNR and CDR2 is FQNEAQ (reference sequence). V was pared by 7 bases and J by 5 bases, with 11 bases of the junction left unmatched. CDR3 length: 15 amino acids. As DNA, the CDR3 is TGTGCCAGCATCCAGACCGGGACAGGGTTGACTGAAGCTTTCTTT. Translating it yields CASIQTGTGLTEAFF. The full variable domain, rest sourced from reference TRBV7-9 and TRBJ1-1, is DTGVSQNPRHKITKRGQNVTFRCDPISEHNRLYWYRQTLGQGPEFLTYFQNEAQLEKSRLLSDRFSAERPKGSFSTLEIQRTEQGDSAMYLCASIQTGTGLTEAFFGQGTRLTVV.

To note about this clone: Other nucleotide sequences in the sample specify the same CDR3. The chain combines TRBV18 with TRBJ1-4; 9 nucleotides match TRBD1. The CDR3 runs 15 residues. Per germline, CDR1 KGHSH and CDR2 LQKENI. The ends lost 3 bases at V and 8 bases at J; junction bases unmatched: 7. This chain's CDR3 is CASSPPGQGNEKLFF. The CDR3 region has the DNA TGTGCCAGCTCACCCCCGGGACAGGGCAACGAAAAACTGTTTTTT.

The rearrangement uses TRBV10-3 and TRBJ2-7; TRBD1 matches at 9 bases. Looked up from germline, CDR1 is ENHRY and CDR2 is SYGVKD. This CDR3 contains 16 residues. V lost 0 bases and J lost 2; bases outside the gene matches: 5. DNA of the CDR3: TGTGCCATCAGTGAGTCCGGGACAGGGAAGCCCTACGAGCAGTACTTC. Translated, it gives CAISESGTGKPYEQYF.

Remarks on this clone: Other DNA sequences within the sample encode an identical CDR3. This chain joins TRBV7-2 and TRBJ1-3; maybe TRBD1 (6 bases). The CDR3 is made up of 15 amino acids. Trimming removed 3 bases at V and 1 base at J, with 10 bases between. Germline assignment: CDR1 SGHTA and CDR2 FQGNSA. CDR3 nucleotides: TGTGCCAGCAGCTTGACAGGCCTATCTGGAAACACCATATATTTT. Residues: CASSLTGLSGNTIYF.

CDR3 sequence: CASSVVAGNTIYF. CDR3 bases: TGTGCCAGCAGCGTAGTGGCCGGAAACACCATATATTTT. V is TRBV9 and J is TRBJ1-3, with D hard to call. Germline CDR1 and CDR2: SGDLS and YYNGEE. Trimming took 0 bases from V and 4 from J, leaving 5 bases between them. CDR3 length equals 13 residues.

The chain employs TRBV5-6 and TRBJ1-1; the match to TRBD1 covers 9 bases. This CDR3 region has 17 residues. Germline V lookup: CDR1 SGHDT, CDR2 YYEEEE. The junction had 13 bases not matched to a gene; V was cut back by 3 bases and J by 4 bases. For the CDR3, the DNA is TGTGCCAGCAGCTACAGATGGACAGGGGTTCGGACCACTGAAGCTTTCTTT. This gives the protein CASSYRWTGVRTTEAFF.

This CDR3 reads CAISKTGTYEQYF. In DNA form, the CDR3 reads TGTGCCATCAGCAAGACAGGGACCTACGAGCAGTACTTC. This chain links TRBV10-3 with TRBJ2-7; 7 bases fit TRBD1. V lost 6 bases to trimming and J lost 2 bases; unmatched junction nucleotides: 4. Germline assignment: CDR1 ENHRY and CDR2 SYGVKD. CDR3 length: 13 amino acids.

On this clone: One end of the junction is discordant with germline, which a read error may explain. The chain joins TRBV27 to TRBJ2-2; D remains ambiguous. In germline, CDR1 is MNHEY, CDR2 SMNVEV (reference sequence). The CDR3 contains 15 residues. The CDR3 sequence is CASSISRPDTGELFF. The CDR3 coding sequence is TGTGCCAGCAGTATATCCAGGCCAGACACCGGGGAGCTGTTTTTT.

This chain uses TRBV25-1 with TRBJ2-1, with D maybe TRBD1 (6 bases). The V and J ends lost 6 bases and 7 bases respectively, with 19 bases between them. Per germline, CDR1 MGHDK and CDR2 SYGVNS. The CDR3 is 15 amino acids. CDR3 in amino acids: CASSPVGANRNEQFF. Here the CDR3 DNA reads TGTGCCAGCAGCCCGGTGGGGGCCAATAGGAATGAGCAGTTCTTC.

The rearrangement joins TRBV12-3 or TRBV12-4 to TRBJ2-3; D remains unclear. V shed 6 bases and J shed 10 bases, with 14 bases lying between them. CDR3 size: 12 residues. Written as DNA, the CDR3 is TGTGCCAGCAGGCGAGGAGAAGGTGCGCAGTATTTT. Protein sequence: CASRRGEGAQYF.

V and J are TRBV6-6 and TRBJ2-3, with TRBD2 matching over 9 bases. The CDR3 totals 16 residues. With 2 bases clipped from V and 7 bases from J, the junction kept 10 bases outside the gene matches. CDR1 and CDR2 (germline): MNHNY, SVGAGI (reference sequence). CDR3 amino acids: CASSYDAGGIVNTQYF. The CDR3, as DNA: TGTGCCAGCAGTTACGATGCGGGGGGGATTGTAAATACGCAGTATTTT.

This chain uses TRBV12-3 or TRBV12-4 with TRBJ2-7, with D unresolved. Trimming shortened V by 3 bases and J by 3 bases, and 6 bases separated the two germline ends. CDR3 length: 12 amino acids. The CDR3 sequence: CASSLFIYEQYF. The CDR3 region has the DNA TGTGCCAGCAGTTTGTTTATCTACGAGCAGTACTTC.

V usage is TRBV7-2 and J usage is TRBJ1-2; D possibly corresponds to TRBD1 (5 bases). CDR3 length: 14 residues. Germline CDR1 SGHTA, CDR2 FQGNSA. V was clipped by 5 bases and J by 5 bases, with 15 bases between them. CDR3 in amino acids: CASSPGTVGYGYTF. CDR3 nucleotides: TGTGCCAGCAGCCCTGGGACGGTGGGATATGGCTACACCTTC.

The V gene is TRBV7-6, the J gene TRBJ2-4; TRBD1 agrees at 12 bases. The CDR3 has 18 residues. Per the germline V gene, CDR1 is SGHVS and CDR2 is FNYEAQ. V was clipped by 5 bases and J by 0 bases; unmatched bases: 8. The CDR3 DNA sequence: TGTGCCAGCAGCCCTGGGACAGGGGGCACTATAGCCAAAAACATTCAGTACTTC. Encoded protein: CASSPGTGGTIAKNIQYF.

The rearrangement uses TRBV28 and TRBJ1-3; no reliable D call. The germline V gene has CDR1 MDHEN and CDR2 SYDVKM. This CDR3 spans 14 amino acids. V shed 5 bases and J shed 4 bases, with 12 bases lying between them. The CDR3 DNA reads as TGTGCCAGCAGTACCCCAGGAGGAGGAAACACCATATATTTT. Amino acids: CASSTPGGGNTIYF.